Presented here are 12 T cell receptor beta chains from one specimen sequenced in a study of OX40 agonist ivuxolimab in advanced cancers. Some clones are missing from TCRdb's copy, which holds only in-frame ones; the method was immunoSEQ multiplex PCR. The sample carries roughly 15,000 clones, about 81% recorded once. Sample: CD4+ or CD8+ T cells sorted from blood, taken in a trial of the OX40 agonist ivuxolimab. These receptors all stem from an adult with an advanced solid tumor such as melanoma, head and neck, liver or kidney cancer.

The J gene is TRBJ1-3, the V gene TRBV19; D not certain. CDR1 is LNHDA, CDR2 SQIVND, per germline (reference sequence). V lost 7 bases, J lost 5 bases, and 18 bases lay in between. The CDR3 consists of 15 residues. CDR3 loop: CASKVMALDRNTIYF. CDR3 DNA: TGTGCCAGTAAGGTGATGGCACTGGACCGAAACACCATATATTTT.

This clone was recorded only once. The chain employs TRBV7-3 and TRBJ2-3; D is perhaps TRBD2 (6 bases). Deletions cut 3 bases from V and 5 bases from J, with 15 bases between. CDR3 length: 15 amino acids. Looked up from germline, CDR1 is SGHTA and CDR2 is FQGTGA. As DNA, the CDR3 is TGTGCCAGCAGCTTGGGAGCGGGTGCTCTAGATACGCAGTATTTT. As protein: CASSLGAGALDTQYF.

A note on this clone: Its ends do not fully match the called genes, so a read error is possible. The rearrangement joins TRBV5-6 to TRBJ2-7, with a tentative D call TRBD1 (7 bases). Germline V gene data show CDR1 as SGHDT and CDR2 as YYEEEE. CDR3 size: 14 residues. In DNA, the CDR3 is TGTGCCAGCAGATTGGGGCAGGGGGGATACGAGCAGTACTTC. Protein: CASRLGQGGYEQYF.

The J gene is TRBJ2-1, the V gene TRBV6-1; 12 bases are shared with TRBD2. The CDR3 spans 16 residues. The V segment lost 4 bases and the J segment 8 bases; nucleotides outside the gene matches: 9. The germline V gene encodes CDR1 MNHNS and CDR2 SASEGT. The CDR3: CASSASSGRAADEQFF. The DNA for the CDR3 is TGTGCCAGCAGTGCGTCTAGCGGGAGGGCCGCAGATGAGCAGTTCTTC.

The V gene is TRBV15, the J gene TRBJ2-7, with TRBD1 matching 7 bases. Looked up from germline, CDR1 is LNHNV and CDR2 is YYDKDF (reference sequence). The CDR3 length is 15 residues. Trimming at V came to 1 base and at J to 2 bases, leaving 5 bases not matched to a gene. CDR3 sequence (DNA): TGTGCCACCAGCAGAGGAGGGGGACAGACCTACGAGCAGTACTTC. It translates to CATSRGGGQTYEQYF.

This clone came up many times. The chain has TRBV7-3 and TRBJ2-1; D assignment may be TRBD1 or TRBD2 (5 bases each). Trimming stripped 1 base from V and 5 bases from J, with 15 bases between. The CDR3 totals 16 residues. CDR1 is SGHTA, CDR2 FQGTGA, per germline. The CDR3 spells CASSLMGGTDNNEQFF. CDR3 nucleotide sequence: TGTGCCAGCAGCTTAATGGGTGGGACGGATAACAATGAGCAGTTCTTC.

There are many counts of this clone. The V gene is TRBV28, the J gene TRBJ1-2; TRBD1 matches 12 bases. V was clipped by 2 bases and J by 3 bases; unmatched bases: 7. The CDR3 has 17 residues. The germline CDR1 and CDR2 sequences are MDHEN and SYDVKM. CDR3 protein: CASSLGGQGARYYGYTF. The CDR3 DNA sequence: TGTGCCAGCAGTTTAGGGGGACAGGGGGCGCGATACTATGGCTACACCTTC.

The chain links TRBV28 to TRBJ2-2; TRBD2 agrees at 10 bases. CDR3 length: 17 amino acids. V shed 2 bases, J shed 5 bases, and the junction held 8 bases outside the gene matches. CDR1 and CDR2 (germline): MDHEN, SYDVKM. The chain's CDR3 is CASSLILAGVMTGELFF. CDR3 DNA: TGTGCCAGCAGTTTAATCCTAGCGGGAGTAATGACCGGGGAGCTGTTTTTT. The full variable domain, its missing parts supplied by reference TRBV28 and TRBJ2-2, is DVKVTQSSRYLVKRTGEKVFLECVQDMDHENMFWYRQDPGLGLRLIYFSYDVKMKEKGDIPEGYSVSREKKERFSLILESASTNQTSMYLCASSLILAGVMTGELFFGEGSRLTVL.

This clone counts as medium-sized. The J gene is TRBJ2-7, the V gene TRBV28; tentative D call: TRBD1 (5 bases). The CDR3 is made up of 13 amino acids. With 2 bases removed from V and 3 bases from J, the gap between germline ends came to 8 bases. The germline gives CDR1 MDHEN, CDR2 SYDVKM. The CDR3 region has the DNA TGTGCCAGCAGTTTACAGGGTGTCTACGAGCAGTACTTC. Its translation: CASSLQGVYEQYF. The variable domain in full, with the rest retrieved from reference TRBV28 and TRBJ2-7, is DVKVTQSSRYLVKRTGEKVFLECVQDMDHENMFWYRQDPGLGLRLIYFSYDVKMKEKGDIPEGYSVSREKKERFSLILESASTNQTSMYLCASSLQGVYEQYFGPGTRLTVT.

The chain uses TRBV7-9 and TRBJ1-2; 8 bases fit TRBD1. Trimming at V came to 6 bases and at J to 4 bases, leaving 19 bases not matched to a gene. CDR3 length: 18 residues. The germline V gene has CDR1 SEHNR and CDR2 FQNEAQ (reference sequence). The CDR3 coding sequence is TGTGCCAGCAGTCGTTCCGTCCGGTCAACAGGGGGTAGCTATGGCTACACCTTC. Amino acids: CASSRSVRSTGGSYGYTF. Using reference TRBV7-9 and TRBJ1-2 for the parts outside the CDR3, the full variable domain is DTGVSQNPRHKITKRGQNVTFRCDPISEHNRLYWYRQTLGQGPEFLTYFQNEAQLEKSRLLSDRFSAERPKGSFSTLEIQRTEQGDSAMYLCASSRSVRSTGGSYGYTFGSGTRLTVV.

This chain uses TRBV7-9 with TRBJ2-2; TRBD2 matches at 7 bases. The V segment lost 4 bases and the J segment 0 bases; nucleotides outside the gene matches: 8. Germline V gene data show CDR1 as SEHNR and CDR2 as FQNEAQ (reference sequence). The CDR3 covers 17 residues. The CDR3 DNA sequence: TGTGCCAGCAGCTCCCCGTTACGGGGGGCGAACACCGGGGAGCTGTTTTTT. Its protein product is CASSSPLRGANTGELFF. Full variable domain (missing parts from reference TRBV7-9 and TRBJ2-2): DTGVSQNPRHKITKRGQNVTFRCDPISEHNRLYWYRQTLGQGPEFLTYFQNEAQLEKSRLLSDRFSAERPKGSFSTLEIQRTEQGDSAMYLCASSSPLRGANTGELFFGEGSRLTVL.

The rearrangement uses TRBV21-1 and TRBJ2-2; TRBD2, as called in the table, went unchecked against the DNA. TRBV21-1 is tagged as a pseudogene. The CDR3 consists of 14 residues. CDR3 sequence (DNA): TGTGCCAGCAGCAAAGGAGCTCTCACCGGGGAGCTGTTTTTT. This translates into CASSKGALTGELFF.